This passage covers 3 T cell receptor beta chains from one sample sequenced in a study of blood T cell repertoires in COVID-19. The protocol was immunoSEQ multiplex PCR, while the TCRdb copy is restricted to in-frame clones and leaves out a portion. The sample lists some 270,000 clones; 75% to 90% were seen once. The sequenced sample was PBMCs or T cells enriched from blood (not recorded which). These receptors were obtained from a woman between 25 and 40 years old with acute COVID-19.

This clone was seen a few times. The chain has TRBV10-3 and TRBJ2-7; D is perhaps TRBD2 (6 bases). The germline gives CDR1 ENHRY, CDR2 SYGVKD. Deletions cut 5 bases from V and 4 bases from J, with 15 bases between. CDR3 length: 14 amino acids. DNA of the CDR3: TGTGCCATCAGTTCCCGGGACTCTGGGTACGAGCAGTACTTC. Its protein product is CAISSRDSGYEQYF.

The chain joins TRBV6-2 or TRBV6-3 to TRBJ2-7; possibly TRBD1 for D (6 bases). Trimming shortened V by 6 bases and J by 3 bases, and 15 bases separated the two germline ends. Per the germline V gene, CDR1 is MNHEY and CDR2 is SVGEGT. CDR3 size: 14 residues. The CDR3 nucleotides read TGTGCCAGCAGCCCCGCGGACAGATTCTACGAGCAGTACTTC. Its translation is CASSPADRFYEQYF.

The chain joins TRBV28 to TRBJ1-4; 8 bases map to TRBD1. The CDR3 is made up of 15 amino acids. Trimming took 5 bases from V and 5 from J; bases not matched to a gene: 7. Germline V gives CDR1 MDHEN, CDR2 SYDVKM. The CDR3 region has the DNA TGTGCCAGCAGTCCCCACAGGGGGGGGAATGAAAAACTGTTTTTT. Amino acid sequence: CASSPHRGGNEKLFF.